Here is one T cell receptor (beta chain) with its context. What it recognizes is unknown. The data originate from a study of CD8 T cells in ankylosing spondylitis. Study-wide findings and caveats: A TCR beta motif of about 8 highly homologous variants seemed to mark ankylosing spondylitis blood. Clones that were linked to disease were CD8+ and were relatively rare in peripheral blood.

TCRdb passed the 5' RACE reads through MiXCR, listing each CDR3 protein once. The profile covers 750,000 to 850,000 distinct CDR3 sequences, with 12% appearing a single time and approximately 0.51% taken by the ten largest. This CDR3 comprises 16 residues. CDR1 LNHDA and CDR2 SQIVND come from the germline V gene (reference sequence). The J segment lost 6 bases and the V segment lost 7 bases, leaving 10 bases of the junction unmatched. The TCR comes from a male donor with ankylosing spondylitis. This chain joins TRBV19 and TRBJ1-6; 9 positions agree with TRBD1. Sequenced input: blood, either unsorted or a sorted T cell fraction (not recorded which). This CDR3 is CASKSSGTGPNSPLHF. DNA of the CDR3: TGTGCCAGTAAATCGAGTGGGACAGGGCCTAATTCACCCCTCCACTTT.